This TCR beta chain was documented in a study of T cells after posttransplantation cyclophosphamide. Comments on this clone: The antigen remains unidentified.

The data were produced by immunoSEQ multiplex PCR, yet TCRdb's version contains in-frame clones alone and is incomplete. The sample contains about 66,000 clones, around 95% of which appear only once. V lost 3 bases to trimming and J lost 4 bases, with 10 bases between them. CDR1 and CDR2 from the germline V gene are LNHDA and SQIVND (reference sequence). The CDR3 totals 13 residues. Findings of the study overall: Recipient CMV seropositivity and CMV reactivation strongly tracked TRB clonality. Skin or GI-infiltrating T cells shared few TRB sequences with blood. Donor-recipient repertoire similarity was low at 1-2 months, rising over year one.

Sample: PBMCs. The sequence came from a woman between 25 and 40 years old in good health and a related stem cell transplant donor. The chain has TRBV19 and TRBJ2-7, with D uncertain. The CDR3 DNA sequence: TGTGCCAGTAGTATGCTGGGTGGGTACGAGCAGTACTTC. Its translation is CASSMLGGYEQYF.